This T cell receptor beta chain was observed in a study of T-cell reconstitution after alpha-beta-depleted transplantation in children. Regarding the study as a whole: Elevated TCRbeta diversity at day 60 was traced, in some patients, to surviving recipient T cells and thymic progenitors. At around two months after transplant, the alpha-beta T cells were reportedly derived from several hundred expanded clones that came from non-depleted graft cells.

About this clonotype: No antigen is known for it.

A library of TCRbeta sequences, prepared with unique molecular identifiers, was generated. One entry per CDR3 protein, called by TCRdb with MiXCR from the PCR reads. Of around 450,000 distinct CDR3 sequences detected, 15% to 20% appear once; the ten largest clones hold 25% to 30%. Deletions cut 0 bases from V and 5 bases from J, with 7 bases between. This CDR3 has 13 residues. Germline CDR1 reads SGHTA; CDR2 reads FQGNSA. The chain employs TRBV7-2 and TRBJ1-2; perhaps TRBD1 as D (6 bases). The starting material was PBMCs, mostly from graft donor cells, obtained 360 days after TCRalphabeta/CD19-depleted stem cell transplant. The clonotype comes from a boy under three years old who had a stem cell transplant for Wiskott-Aldrich syndrome, so the T cells may come from the graft donor. CDR3 in amino acids: CASSLATGYGYTF. In DNA form, the CDR3 reads TGTGCCAGCAGCTTAGCGACAGGTTATGGCTACACCTTC. The variable domain in full, with the rest retrieved from reference TRBV7-2 and TRBJ1-2, is GAGVSQSPSNKVTEKGKDVELRCDPISGHTALYWYRQSLGQGLEFLIYFQGNSAPDKSGLPSDRFSAERTGGSVSTLTIQRTQQEDSAVYLCASSLATGYGYTFGSGTRLTVV.